This T cell receptor beta chain was retrieved from a study of CD8+CD57+ T cells in acquired aplastic anemia. Study in general: The mean DNA yield obtained from sorted CD4+ and CD8+ cells came to approximately 3 ug. Overall study results and limits: Levels of CD8+ Simpson's diversity were not significantly distinct in patients versus controls. A set of 25 to 35 CD8+ CDR3 sequences was shared between patients and controls, and these sequences appeared highly expressed in patients.

The V and J ends lost 10 bases and 4 bases, in that order; junction bases with no gene match: 6. The germline V gene encodes CDR1 SNHLY and CDR2 FYNNEI. The CDR3 sequence is 14 residues long. Both TCR beta VDJ combination and CDR3 sequence profiling were carried out. Genomic DNA was the template for this profiling. TCRdb recomputed calls from the reads with MiXCR, one row per CDR3 protein. This table holds 200,000 or so distinct CDR3 sequences, around three fifths found once. Concerning this clonotype: What it binds is not known.

Only patients with CD8+CD57+ cell expansion on flow cytometry were chosen for sequencing. Diagnosis of severe acquired aplastic anemia applied to all patients. This TCR came from a human donor with aplastic anemia. The V gene is TRBV2, the J gene TRBJ2-3, with 12 bases that match TRBD2. The sample consisted of sorted CD4+, CD8+, or CD8+CD57+ T cells (not recorded which) from PBMCs. The CDR3 loop reads CATKTSGGSDTQYF. CDR3 nucleotide sequence: TGTGCCACCAAGACTAGCGGGGGTTCAGATACGCAGTATTTT. The full variable domain, its missing parts supplied by reference TRBV2 and TRBJ2-3, is EPEVTQTPSHQVTQMGQEVILRCVPISNHLYFYWYRQILGQKVEFLVSFYNNEISEKSEIFDDQFSVERPDGSNFTLKIRSTKLEDSAMYFCATKTSGGSDTQYFGPGTRLTVL.